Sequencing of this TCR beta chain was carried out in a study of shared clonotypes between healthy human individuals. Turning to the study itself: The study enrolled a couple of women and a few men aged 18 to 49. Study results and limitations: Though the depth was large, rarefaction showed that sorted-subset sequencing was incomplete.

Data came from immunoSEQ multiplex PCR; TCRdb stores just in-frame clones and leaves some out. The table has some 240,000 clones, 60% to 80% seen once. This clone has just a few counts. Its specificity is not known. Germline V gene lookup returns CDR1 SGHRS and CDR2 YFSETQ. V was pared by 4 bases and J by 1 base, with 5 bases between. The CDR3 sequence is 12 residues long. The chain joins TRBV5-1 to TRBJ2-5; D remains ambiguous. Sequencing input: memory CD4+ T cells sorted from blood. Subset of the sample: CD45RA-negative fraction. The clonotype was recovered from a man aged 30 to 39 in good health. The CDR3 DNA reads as TGCGCCAGCAGCAGACTCCAAGAGACCCAGTACTTC. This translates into CASSRLQETQYF.